The entry that follows covers one T cell receptor (beta chain) sequence. What it binds is unknown. The data derive from a study of shared clonotypes between healthy human individuals. Libraries were prepared by immunoSEQ multiplex PCR; TCRdb keeps only in-frame clonotypes and omits some of them. The sample consists of 2 million to 3 million clones, roughly 93% of them appearing once. Study findings and constraints: Clonotypes shared by all four sorted-subset donors had higher generation probabilities than non-shared clonotypes. At large depth, rarefaction still showed sorted-subset sequencing to be incomplete.

The source material was naive CD4+ T cells from PBMCs. This sample's subset: CD45RA+ positively selected. The TCR sequence derives from a man aged 18 to 30 in good health. Some clones in this sample may be carry-over from other donors' samples.

The CDR3: CASSQDKTNQETQYF. The CDR3 coding sequence is TGTGCCAGCAGCCAAGATAAGACTAACCAAGAGACCCAGTACTTC. This chain joins TRBV4-2 and TRBJ2-5; the D gene is possibly TRBD2 (5 bases). The CDR3 runs 15 residues. Between the trimmed V and J ends, which lost 0 bases and 0 bases, there was a span of 8 bases. Looked up from germline, CDR1 is LGHNA and CDR2 is YNFKEQ.